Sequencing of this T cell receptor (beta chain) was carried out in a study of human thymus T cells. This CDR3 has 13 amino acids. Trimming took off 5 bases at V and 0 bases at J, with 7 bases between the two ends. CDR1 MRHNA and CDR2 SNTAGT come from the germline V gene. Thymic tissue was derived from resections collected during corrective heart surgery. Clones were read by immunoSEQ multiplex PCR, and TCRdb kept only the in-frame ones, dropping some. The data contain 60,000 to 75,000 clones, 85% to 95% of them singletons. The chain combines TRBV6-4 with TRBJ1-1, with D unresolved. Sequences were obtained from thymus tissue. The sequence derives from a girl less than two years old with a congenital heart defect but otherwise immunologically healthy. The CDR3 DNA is TGTGCCAGCAGTCTTCAGCTGAACACTGAAGCTTTCTTT. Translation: CASSLQLNTEAFF.